This paragraph covers one TCR beta chain sequence. Antigen specificity is unknown. The CDR3 has 15 amino acids. Germline V CDR1 and CDR2: MNHEY, SMNVEV (reference sequence). V lost 11 bases to trimming and J lost 6 bases, with 20 bases between them. This sample was taken from a study of human T cells and chemical hapten exposure. Study summary: For sensitization, 2% DPC was applied to a 2 cm by 2 cm patch of upper inner arm skin. Study-level findings and limits: It was expanded TCRs that formed significantly more large CDR3 similarity clusters than controls did. A positive correlation with patch test score was shown by PT1 expanded TCR counts.

A single record per CDR3 protein comes from TCRdb applying MiXCR to the RACE reads. This sample has tens of thousands of distinct CDR3 sequences, with 6.6% found just once. Time point given: patch test 2, 6 weeks after DPC sensitization. As to treatment: therapeutic diphenylcyclopropenone sensitization with weekly scalp DPC. V and J are TRBV27 and TRBJ1-6; D is unresolved. The input for sequencing was whole blood, taken in connection with sensitization to the hapten diphenylcyclopropenone (DPC). The TCR originated in a woman aged 25 to 39 with alopecia areata. Some clones in this sample may be carry-over from other donors' samples. CDR3: CAPTAREQINSPLHF. The CDR3, as DNA: TGTGCCCCAACCGCCAGAGAGCAGATTAATTCACCCCTCCACTTT.